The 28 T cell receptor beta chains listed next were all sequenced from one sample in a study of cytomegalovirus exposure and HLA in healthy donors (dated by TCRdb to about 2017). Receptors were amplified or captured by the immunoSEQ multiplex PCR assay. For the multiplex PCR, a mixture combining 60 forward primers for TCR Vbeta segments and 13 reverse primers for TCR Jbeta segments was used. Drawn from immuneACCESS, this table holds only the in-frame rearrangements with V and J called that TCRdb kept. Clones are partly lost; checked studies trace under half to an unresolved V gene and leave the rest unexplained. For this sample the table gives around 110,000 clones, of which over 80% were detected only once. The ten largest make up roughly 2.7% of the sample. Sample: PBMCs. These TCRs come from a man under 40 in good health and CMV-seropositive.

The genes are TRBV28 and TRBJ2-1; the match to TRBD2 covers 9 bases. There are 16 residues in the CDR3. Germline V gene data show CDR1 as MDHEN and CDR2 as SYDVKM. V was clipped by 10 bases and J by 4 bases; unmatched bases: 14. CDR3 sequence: CATIGGGGGEYNEQFF. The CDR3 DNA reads TGTGCCACCATAGGAGGCGGGGGGGGTGAATACAATGAGCAGTTCTTC. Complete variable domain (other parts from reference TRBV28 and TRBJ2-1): DVKVTQSSRYLVKRTGEKVFLECVQDMDHENMFWYRQDPGLGLRLIYFSYDVKMKEKGDIPEGYSVSREKKERFSLILESASTNQTSMYLCATIGGGGGEYNEQFFGPGTRLTVL.

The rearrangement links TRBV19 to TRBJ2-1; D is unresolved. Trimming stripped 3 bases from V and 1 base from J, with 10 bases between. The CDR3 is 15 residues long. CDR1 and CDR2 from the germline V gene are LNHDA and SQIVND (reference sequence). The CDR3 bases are TGTGCCAGTAGTATCATGATCGGGTCCTACAATGAGCAGTTCTTC. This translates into CASSIMIGSYNEQFF.

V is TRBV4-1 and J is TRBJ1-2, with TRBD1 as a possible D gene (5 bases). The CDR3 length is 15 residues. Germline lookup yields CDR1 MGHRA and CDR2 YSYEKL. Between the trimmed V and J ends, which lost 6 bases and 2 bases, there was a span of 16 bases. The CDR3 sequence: CASSPRTGGNYGYTF. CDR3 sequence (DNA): TGCGCCAGCAGTCCAAGAACGGGGGGGAACTATGGCTACACCTTC.

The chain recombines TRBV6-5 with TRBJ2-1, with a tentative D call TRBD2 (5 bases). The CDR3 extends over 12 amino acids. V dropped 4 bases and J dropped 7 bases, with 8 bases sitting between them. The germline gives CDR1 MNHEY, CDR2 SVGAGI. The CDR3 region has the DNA TGTGCCAGCAGTTTCCCGGGGAATGAGCAGTTCTTC. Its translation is CASSFPGNEQFF.

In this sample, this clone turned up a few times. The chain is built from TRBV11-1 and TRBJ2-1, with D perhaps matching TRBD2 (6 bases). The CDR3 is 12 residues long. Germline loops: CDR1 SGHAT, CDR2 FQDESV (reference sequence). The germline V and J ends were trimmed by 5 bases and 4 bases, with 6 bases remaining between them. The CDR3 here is CASSSGYNEQFF. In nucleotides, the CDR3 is TGTGCCAGCAGCAGCGGGTACAATGAGCAGTTCTTC. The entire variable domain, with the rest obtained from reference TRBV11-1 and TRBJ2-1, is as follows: EAEVAQSPRYKITEKSQAVAFWCDPISGHATLYWYRQILGQGPELLVQFQDESVVDDSQLPKDRFSAERLKGVDSTLKIQPAELGDSAMYLCASSSGYNEQFFGPGTRLTVL.

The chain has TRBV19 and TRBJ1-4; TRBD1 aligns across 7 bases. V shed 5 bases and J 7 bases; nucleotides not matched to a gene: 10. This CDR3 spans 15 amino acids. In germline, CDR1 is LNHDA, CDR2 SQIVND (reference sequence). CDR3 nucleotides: TGTGCCAGTAGTCTTCTACAGGGGTACGGTGAAAAACTGTTTTTT. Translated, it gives CASSLLQGYGEKLFF.

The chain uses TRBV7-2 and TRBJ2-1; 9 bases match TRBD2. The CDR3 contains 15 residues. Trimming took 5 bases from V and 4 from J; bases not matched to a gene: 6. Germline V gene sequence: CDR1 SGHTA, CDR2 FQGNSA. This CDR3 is CASSGGTSLYNEQFF. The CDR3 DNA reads TGTGCCAGCAGCGGAGGGACTAGCTTGTACAATGAGCAGTTCTTC.

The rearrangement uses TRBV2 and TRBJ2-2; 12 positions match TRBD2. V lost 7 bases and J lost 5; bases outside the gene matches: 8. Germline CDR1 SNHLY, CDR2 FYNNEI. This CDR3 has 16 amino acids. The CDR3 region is CASTQDTSGGTGELFF. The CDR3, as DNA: TGTGCCAGCACCCAAGATACTAGCGGGGGGACCGGGGAGCTGTTTTTT.

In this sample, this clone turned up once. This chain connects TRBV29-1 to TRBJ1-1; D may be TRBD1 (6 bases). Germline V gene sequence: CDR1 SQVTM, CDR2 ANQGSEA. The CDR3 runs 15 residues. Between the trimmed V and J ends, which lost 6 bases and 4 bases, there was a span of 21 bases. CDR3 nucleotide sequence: TGCAGCGTGACCAGGGGACGAAGGCGCGGCACTGAAGCTTTCTTT. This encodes CSVTRGRRRGTEAFF. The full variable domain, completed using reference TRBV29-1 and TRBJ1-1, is SAVISQKPSRDICQRGTSLTIQCQVDSQVTMMFWYRQQPGQSLTLIATANQGSEATYESGFVIDKFPISRPNLTFSTLTVSNMSPEDSSIYLCSVTRGRRRGTEAFFGQGTRLTVV.

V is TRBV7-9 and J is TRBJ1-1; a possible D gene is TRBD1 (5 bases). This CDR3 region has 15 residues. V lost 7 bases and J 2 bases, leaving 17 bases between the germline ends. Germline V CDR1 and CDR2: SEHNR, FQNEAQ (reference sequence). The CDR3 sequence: CASNTFPGINTEAFF. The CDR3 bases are TGTGCCAGCAACACTTTCCCAGGGATTAACACTGAAGCTTTCTTT.

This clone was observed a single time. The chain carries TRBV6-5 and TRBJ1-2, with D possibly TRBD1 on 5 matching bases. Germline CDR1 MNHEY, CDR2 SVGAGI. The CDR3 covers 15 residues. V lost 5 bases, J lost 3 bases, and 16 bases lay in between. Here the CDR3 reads CASSRQSTSYYGYTF. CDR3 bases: TGTGCCAGCAGTCGACAGTCGACCTCCTACTATGGCTACACCTTC.

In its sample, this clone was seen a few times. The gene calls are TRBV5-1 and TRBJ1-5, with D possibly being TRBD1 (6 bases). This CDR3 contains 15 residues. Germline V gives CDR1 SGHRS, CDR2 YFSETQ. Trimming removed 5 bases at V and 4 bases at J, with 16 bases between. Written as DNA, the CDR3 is TGCGCCAGCAGGCCCACAGGGACTAGTAATCAGCCCCAGCATTTT. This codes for CASRPTGTSNQPQHF.

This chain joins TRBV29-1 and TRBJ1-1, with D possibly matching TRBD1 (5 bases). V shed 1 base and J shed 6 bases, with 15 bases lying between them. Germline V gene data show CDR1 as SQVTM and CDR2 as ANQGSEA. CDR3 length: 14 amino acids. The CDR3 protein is CSVEVVGGKAEAFF. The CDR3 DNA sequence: TGCAGCGTTGAAGTCGTGGGGGGGAAGGCTGAAGCTTTCTTT.

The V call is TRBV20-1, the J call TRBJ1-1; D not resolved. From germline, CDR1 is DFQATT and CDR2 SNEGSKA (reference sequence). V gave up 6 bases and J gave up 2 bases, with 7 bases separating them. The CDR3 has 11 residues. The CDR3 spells CSAPGNTEAFF. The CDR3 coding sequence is TGCAGTGCACCGGGAAACACTGAAGCTTTCTTT.

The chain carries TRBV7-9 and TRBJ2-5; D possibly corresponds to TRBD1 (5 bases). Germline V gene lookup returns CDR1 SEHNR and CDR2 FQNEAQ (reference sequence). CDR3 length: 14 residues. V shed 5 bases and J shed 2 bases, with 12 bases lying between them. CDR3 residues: CASSRGHAQETQYF. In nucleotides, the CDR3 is TGTGCCAGCAGCAGAGGACACGCGCAAGAGACCCAGTACTTC.

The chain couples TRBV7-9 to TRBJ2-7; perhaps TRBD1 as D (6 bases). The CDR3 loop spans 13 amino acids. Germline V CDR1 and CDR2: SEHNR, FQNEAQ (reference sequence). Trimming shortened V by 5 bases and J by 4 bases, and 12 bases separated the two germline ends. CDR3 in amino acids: CASSRQGRYEQYF. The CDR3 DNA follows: TGTGCCAGCAGCCGGCAGGGGCGATACGAGCAGTACTTC.

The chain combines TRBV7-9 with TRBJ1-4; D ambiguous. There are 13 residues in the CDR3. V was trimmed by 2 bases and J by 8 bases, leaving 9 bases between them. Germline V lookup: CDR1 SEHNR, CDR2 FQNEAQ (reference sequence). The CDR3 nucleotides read TGTGCCAGCAGCTTAACTACAAGAGAAAAACTGTTTTTT. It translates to CASSLTTREKLFF.

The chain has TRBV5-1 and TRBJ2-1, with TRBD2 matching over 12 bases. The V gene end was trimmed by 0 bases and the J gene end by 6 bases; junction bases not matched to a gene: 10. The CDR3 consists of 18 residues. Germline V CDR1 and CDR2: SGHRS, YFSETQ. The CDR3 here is CASSLEPSGGASRNEQFF. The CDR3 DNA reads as TGCGCCAGCAGCTTGGAACCTAGCGGGGGGGCCAGTCGCAATGAGCAGTTCTTC.

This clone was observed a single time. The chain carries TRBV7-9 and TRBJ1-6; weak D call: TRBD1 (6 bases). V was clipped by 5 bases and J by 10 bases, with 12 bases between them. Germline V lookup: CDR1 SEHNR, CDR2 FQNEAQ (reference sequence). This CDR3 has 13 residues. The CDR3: CASSPRGLSPLHF. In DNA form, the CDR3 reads TGTGCCAGCAGCCCCAGGGGTTTGTCACCCCTCCACTTT. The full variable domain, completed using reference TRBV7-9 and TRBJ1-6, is DTGVSQNPRHKITKRGQNVTFRCDPISEHNRLYWYRQTLGQGPEFLTYFQNEAQLEKSRLLSDRFSAERPKGSFSTLEIQRTEQGDSAMYLCASSPRGLSPLHFGNGTRLTVT.

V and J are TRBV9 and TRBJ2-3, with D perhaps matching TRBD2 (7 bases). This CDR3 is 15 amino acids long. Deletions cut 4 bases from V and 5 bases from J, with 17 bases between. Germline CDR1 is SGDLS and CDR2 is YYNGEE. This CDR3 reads CASSPAWGGGDTQYF. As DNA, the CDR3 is TGTGCCAGCAGCCCAGCGTGGGGGGGCGGAGATACGCAGTATTTT.

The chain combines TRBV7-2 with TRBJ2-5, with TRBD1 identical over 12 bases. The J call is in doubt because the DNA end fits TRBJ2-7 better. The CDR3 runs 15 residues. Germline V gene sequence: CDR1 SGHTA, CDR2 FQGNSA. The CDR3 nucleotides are TGTGCCAGCAGCTTGGGACAGGGGGCTTTCTACGAGCAGTACTTC. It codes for CASSLGQGAFYEQYF.

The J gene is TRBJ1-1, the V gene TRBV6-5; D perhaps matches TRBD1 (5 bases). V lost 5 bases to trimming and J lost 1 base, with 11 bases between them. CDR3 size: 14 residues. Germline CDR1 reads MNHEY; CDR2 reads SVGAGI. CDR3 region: CASSPTTENTEAFF. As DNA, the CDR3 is TGTGCCAGCAGTCCCACGACAGAGAACACTGAAGCTTTCTTT.

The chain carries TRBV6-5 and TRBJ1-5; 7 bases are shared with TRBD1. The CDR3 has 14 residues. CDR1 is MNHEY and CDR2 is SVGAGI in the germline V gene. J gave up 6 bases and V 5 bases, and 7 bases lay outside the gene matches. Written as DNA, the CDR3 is TGTGCCAGCAGTAACACAGGGGAAATTCAGCCCCAGCATTTT. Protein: CASSNTGEIQPQHF.

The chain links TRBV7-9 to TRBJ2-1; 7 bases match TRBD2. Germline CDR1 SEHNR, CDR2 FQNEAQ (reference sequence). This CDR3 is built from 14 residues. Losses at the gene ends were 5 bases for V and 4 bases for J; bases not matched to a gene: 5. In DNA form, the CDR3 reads TGTGCCAGCAGCCCCGGGGGGTTATACAATGAGCAGTTCTTC. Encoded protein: CASSPGGLYNEQFF.

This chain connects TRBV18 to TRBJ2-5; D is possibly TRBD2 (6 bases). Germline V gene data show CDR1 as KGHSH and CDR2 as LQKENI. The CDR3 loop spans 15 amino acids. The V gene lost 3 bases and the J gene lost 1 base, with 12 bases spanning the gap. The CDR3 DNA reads TGTGCCAGCTCACCGCAGGGAGGTTTCCAAGAGACCCAGTACTTC. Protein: CASSPQGGFQETQYF.

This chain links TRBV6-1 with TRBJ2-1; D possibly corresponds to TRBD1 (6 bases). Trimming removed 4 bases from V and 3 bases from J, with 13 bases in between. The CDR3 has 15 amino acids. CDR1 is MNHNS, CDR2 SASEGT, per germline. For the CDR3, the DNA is TGTGCCAGCAGTGCCCACAGGGATCTCTACAATGAGCAGTTCTTC. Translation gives CASSAHRDLYNEQFF.

As DNA, the CDR3 is TGTGCCAGCAGCACCGCGGGGGGGCTGATCACTGAAGCTTTCTTT. It translates to CASSTAGGLITEAFF. This chain links TRBV6-5 with TRBJ1-1, with a weak D call TRBD1 (6 bases). The germline V gene encodes CDR1 MNHEY and CDR2 SVGAGI. V lost 6 bases and J lost 4, with 18 bases in between. This CDR3 contains 15 residues.

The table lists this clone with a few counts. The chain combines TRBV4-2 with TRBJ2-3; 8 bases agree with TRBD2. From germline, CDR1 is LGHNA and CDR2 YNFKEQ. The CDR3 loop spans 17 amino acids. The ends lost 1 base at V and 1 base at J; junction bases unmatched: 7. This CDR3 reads CASSQAGSGGGTDTQYF. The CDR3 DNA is TGTGCCAGCAGCCAAGCTGGTTCGGGGGGGGGCACAGATACGCAGTATTTT.